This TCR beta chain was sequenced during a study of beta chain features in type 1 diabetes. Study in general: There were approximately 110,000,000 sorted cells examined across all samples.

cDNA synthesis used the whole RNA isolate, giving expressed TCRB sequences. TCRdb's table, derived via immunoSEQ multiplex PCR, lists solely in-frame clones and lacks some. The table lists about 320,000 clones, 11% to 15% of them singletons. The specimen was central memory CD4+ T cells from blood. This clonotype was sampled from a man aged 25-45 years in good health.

CDR3 DNA sequence: TGTGCCAGCAGCGCCGGCAGGGGGCTCAGCAATCAGCCCCAGCATTTT. Translation gives CASSAGRGLSNQPQHF. The chain uses TRBV5-6 and TRBJ1-5, with 8 bases identical to TRBD1. This CDR3 is 16 amino acids long. After removal of 4 bases from V and 1 base from J, the junction contained 7 bases not matched to a gene. Germline V CDR1 and CDR2: SGHDT, YYEEEE.